This T cell receptor beta chain comes out of a study of blood T cell repertoires in COVID-19. For the study at large: The United States, Italy and Spain provided the acute and convalescent COVID-19 samples. Sample material is recorded as cDNA or gDNA derived from T cells, B-cell-depleted T cells, or PBMCs.

Judged by abundance, this clone is medium-sized. The germline V gene encodes CDR1 SNHLY and CDR2 FYNNEI. V was cut by 7 bases and J by 0 bases, with 22 bases left in between. This CDR3 contains 19 residues. TCRdb's table, derived via immunoSEQ multiplex PCR, lists solely in-frame clones and lacks some. The sample contains about 50,000 clones, about four fifths of which appear only once. The sequencing sample was made of peripheral blood. The clonotype originates from a woman of 80 years or more with acute or convalescent COVID-19. This chain joins TRBV2 and TRBJ1-6; maybe TRBD1 (6 bases). The CDR3 is CASTEGLVTGYSYNSPLHF. The CDR3 DNA reads as TGTGCCAGCACTGAGGGCCTTGTGACAGGATACTCCTATAATTCACCCCTCCACTTT.